Sequencing of this T cell receptor beta chain was carried out in a study of human T cells and chemical hapten exposure. TCRdb passed the RACE reads through MiXCR, listing each CDR3 protein once. The sample consists of approximately 400,000 distinct CDR3 sequences, 4.5% to 6% of them appearing once. This CDR3 is built from 17 residues. Germline V CDR1 and CDR2: LGHDT, YNNKEL (reference sequence). V trimming: 1 base; J trimming: 2 bases; junction bases outside the gene matches: 6. Study results and limitations: TCRs whose frequency exceeded 1 in 1000 remained the same following DPC sensitization.

Time point meaning: pre-sensitization, week 0. Treatment meaning: therapeutic diphenylcyclopropenone sensitization with weekly scalp DPC. This clonotype was counted ten times or more. Antigen specificity is unknown. The sample consisted of whole blood, taken in connection with sensitization to the hapten diphenylcyclopropenone (DPC). The receptor's source is a woman aged 45 to 65 with alopecia areata. Some clones in this sample may be carry-over from other donors' samples. The chain employs TRBV3-1 and TRBJ2-2; 8 nucleotides agree with TRBD1. CDR3 loop: CASSQVRTGGNTGELFF. CDR3 nucleotides: TGTGCCAGCAGCCAAGTCCGTACAGGGGGTAACACCGGGGAGCTGTTTTTT.